This TCR beta chain was obtained from a study of response to subunit inactivated influenza vaccine. This clonotype was seen only a few times. TCRdb fed the RT-PCR reads into MiXCR, producing one record per CDR3 protein. The repertoire consists of about 570,000 distinct CDR3 sequences, with around 11% occurring once and the leading ten covering approximately 10%. The same specimen was also included in a second study, on T cells expressing NK-cell markers. That study reports: 5'RACE template switching with UMIs generated TCR beta cDNA. Researchers got TCR beta repertoires out of sorted CD3+CD56+NKG2C+, CD3+CD56+NKG2C- and CD3+CD56-NKG2C+ T cells. Of the CD8+ T cells in about 6 donors, about 1.0-7.0% belonged to dominant NKG2C+ clonotypes. Similarly, these clonotypes led the CD3+CD56-NKG2C+ fraction as well in several donors.

Sample: PBMCs from blood, taken on the day of vaccination. The TCR was taken from a middle-aged man who received an inactivated influenza vaccine.

CDR3 region: CSAWGNPNSYEQYF. CDR3 DNA sequence: TGCAGCGCGTGGGGCAACCCTAACTCCTACGAGCAGTACTTC. The rearrangement links TRBV29-1 to TRBJ2-7; perhaps TRBD1 as D (5 bases). Germline CDR1 SQVTM, CDR2 ANQGSEA. V lost 7 bases to trimming and J lost 0 bases, with 16 bases between them. The CDR3 loop spans 14 amino acids.